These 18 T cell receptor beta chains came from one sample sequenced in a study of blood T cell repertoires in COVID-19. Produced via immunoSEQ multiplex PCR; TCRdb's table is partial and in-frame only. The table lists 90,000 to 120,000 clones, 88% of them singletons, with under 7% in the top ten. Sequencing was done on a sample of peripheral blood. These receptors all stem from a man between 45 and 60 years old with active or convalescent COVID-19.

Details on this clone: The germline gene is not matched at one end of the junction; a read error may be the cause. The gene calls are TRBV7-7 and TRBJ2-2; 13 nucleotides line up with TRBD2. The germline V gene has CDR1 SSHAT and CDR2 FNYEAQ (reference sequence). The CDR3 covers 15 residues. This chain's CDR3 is CASSPWTSGSGELFF. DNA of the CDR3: TGTGCTAGCAGCCCATGGACTAGCGGGAGTGGGGAGCTGTTTTTT.

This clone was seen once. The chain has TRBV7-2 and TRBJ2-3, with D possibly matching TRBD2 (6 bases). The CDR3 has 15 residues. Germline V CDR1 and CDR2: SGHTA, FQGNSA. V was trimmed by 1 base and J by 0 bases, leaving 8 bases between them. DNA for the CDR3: TGTGCCAGCAGCTTAGTACTAGCTAGCACAGATACGCAGTATTTT. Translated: CASSLVLASTDTQYF.

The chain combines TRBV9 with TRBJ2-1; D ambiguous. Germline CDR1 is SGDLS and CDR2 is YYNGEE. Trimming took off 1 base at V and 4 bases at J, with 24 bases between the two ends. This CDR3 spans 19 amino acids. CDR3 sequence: CASSVRERGQSTLYNEQFF. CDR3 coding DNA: TGTGCCAGCAGCGTAAGAGAAAGAGGCCAATCAACCCTTTACAATGAGCAGTTCTTC.

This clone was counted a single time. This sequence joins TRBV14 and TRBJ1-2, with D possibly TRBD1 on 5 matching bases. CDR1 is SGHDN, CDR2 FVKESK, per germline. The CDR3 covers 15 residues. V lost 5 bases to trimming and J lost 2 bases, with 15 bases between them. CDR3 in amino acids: CASSAQTGANYGYTF. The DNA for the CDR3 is TGTGCCAGCAGCGCCCAAACAGGCGCGAACTATGGCTACACCTTC.

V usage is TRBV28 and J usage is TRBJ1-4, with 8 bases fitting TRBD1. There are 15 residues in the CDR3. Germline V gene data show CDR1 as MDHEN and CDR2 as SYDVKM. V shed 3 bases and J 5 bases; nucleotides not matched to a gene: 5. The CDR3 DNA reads TGTGCCAGCAGTTTCGACAGGGGCGAGAATGAAAAACTGTTTTTT. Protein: CASSFDRGENEKLFF.

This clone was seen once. CDR3 nucleotide sequence: TGTGCCAGCATTCCCGGGGGGGGAATGAAGGTTGCGGGTGGCTACACCTTC. Protein sequence: CASIPGGGMKVAGGYTF. The chain recombines TRBV28 with TRBJ1-2; D possibly corresponds to TRBD1 (5 bases). The germline V gene encodes CDR1 MDHEN and CDR2 SYDVKM. V was shortened by 7 bases and J by 7 bases, with 28 bases between the two germline ends. The length of the CDR3 is 17 residues.

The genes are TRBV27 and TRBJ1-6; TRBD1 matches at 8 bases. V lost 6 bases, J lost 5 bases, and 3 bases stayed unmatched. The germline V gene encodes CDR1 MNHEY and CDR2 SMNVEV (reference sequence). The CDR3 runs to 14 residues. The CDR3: CASSPGQDNSPLHF. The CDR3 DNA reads TGTGCCAGCAGCCCGGGACAGGATAATTCACCCCTCCACTTT.

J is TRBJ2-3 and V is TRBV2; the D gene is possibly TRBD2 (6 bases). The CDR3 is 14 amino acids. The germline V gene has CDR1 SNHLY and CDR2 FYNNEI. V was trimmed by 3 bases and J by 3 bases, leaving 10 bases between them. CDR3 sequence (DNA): TGTGCCAGCAGTGAGGACGGGGGTACAGATACGCAGTATTTT. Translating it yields CASSEDGGTDTQYF.

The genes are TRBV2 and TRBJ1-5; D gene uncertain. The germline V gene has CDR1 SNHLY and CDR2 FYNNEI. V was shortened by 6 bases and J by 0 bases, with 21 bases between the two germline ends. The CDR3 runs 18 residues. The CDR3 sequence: CASRAGGVSLSSNQPQHF. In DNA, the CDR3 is TGTGCCAGCAGAGCGGGCGGGGTTTCCCTGAGTAGCAATCAGCCCCAGCATTTT. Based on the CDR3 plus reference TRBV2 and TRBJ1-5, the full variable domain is EPEVTQTPSHQVTQMGQEVILRCVPISNHLYFYWYRQILGQKVEFLVSFYNNEISEKSEIFDDQFSVERPDGSNFTLKIRSTKLEDSAMYFCASRAGGVSLSSNQPQHFGDGTRLSIL.

The CDR3 sequence is CASSIEGTGRDEQFF. The CDR3 DNA sequence: TGTGCCAGTAGTATAGAAGGGACAGGGAGGGATGAGCAGTTCTTC. This rearrangement joins TRBV19 to TRBJ2-1, with TRBD1 matching 9 bases. Per the germline V gene, CDR1 is LNHDA and CDR2 is SQIVND (reference sequence). The length of the CDR3 is 15 residues. After removal of 0 bases from V and 8 bases from J, the junction contained 5 bases not matched to a gene.

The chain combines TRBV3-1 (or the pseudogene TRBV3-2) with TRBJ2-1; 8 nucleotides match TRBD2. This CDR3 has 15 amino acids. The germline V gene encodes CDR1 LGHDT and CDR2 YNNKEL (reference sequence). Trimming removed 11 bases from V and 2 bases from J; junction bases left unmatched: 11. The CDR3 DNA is TGTGCCGCACTGATAGCGGGATCTACCTACAATGAGCAGTTCTTC. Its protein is CAALIAGSTYNEQFF.

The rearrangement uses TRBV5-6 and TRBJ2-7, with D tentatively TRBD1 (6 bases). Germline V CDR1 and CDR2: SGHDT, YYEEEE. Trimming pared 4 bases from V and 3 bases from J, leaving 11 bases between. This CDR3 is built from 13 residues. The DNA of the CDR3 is TGTGCCAGCAGCCGCATGGACAGCTACGAGCAGTACTTC. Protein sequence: CASSRMDSYEQYF.

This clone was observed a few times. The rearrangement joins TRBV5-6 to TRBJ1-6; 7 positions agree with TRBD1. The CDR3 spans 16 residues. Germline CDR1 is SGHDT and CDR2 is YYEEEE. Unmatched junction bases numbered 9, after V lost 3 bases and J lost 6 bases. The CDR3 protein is CASSWQRDRFNSPLHF. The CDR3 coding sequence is TGTGCCAGCAGCTGGCAACGGGACAGATTTAATTCACCCCTCCACTTT.

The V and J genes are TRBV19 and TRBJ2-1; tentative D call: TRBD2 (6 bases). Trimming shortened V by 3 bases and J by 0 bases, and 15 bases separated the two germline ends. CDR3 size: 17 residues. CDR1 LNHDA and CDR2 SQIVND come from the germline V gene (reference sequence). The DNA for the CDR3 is TGTGCCAGTAGTATTGGGCTAGCGCTCAGCTCCTACAATGAGCAGTTCTTC. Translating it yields CASSIGLALSSYNEQFF.

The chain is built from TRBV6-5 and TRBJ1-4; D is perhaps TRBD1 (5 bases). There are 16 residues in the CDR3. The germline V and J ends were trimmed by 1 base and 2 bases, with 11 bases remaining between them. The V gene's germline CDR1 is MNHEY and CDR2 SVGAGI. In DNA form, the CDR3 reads TGTGCCAGCAGTTACTTATTTGGGGGGACTAATGAAAAACTGTTTTTT. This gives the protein CASSYLFGGTNEKLFF.

CDR3: CAWSVGTGMNQPQHF. The CDR3 DNA follows: TGTGCCTGGAGTGTCGGGACAGGGATGAATCAGCCCCAGCATTTT. The chain has TRBV30 and TRBJ1-5, with 9 bases that match TRBD1. Germline loops: CDR1 GTSNPN, CDR2 SVGIG (reference sequence). The junction had 4 bases not matched to a gene; V was cut back by 0 bases and J by 4 bases. This CDR3 spans 15 amino acids. The whole variable domain, filled in from reference TRBV30 and TRBJ1-5, reads SQTIHQWPATLVQPVGSPLSLECTVEGTSNPNLYWYRQAAGRGLQLLFYSVGIGQISSEVPQNLSASRPQDRQFILSSKKLLLSDSGFYLCAWSVGTGMNQPQHFGDGTRLSIL.

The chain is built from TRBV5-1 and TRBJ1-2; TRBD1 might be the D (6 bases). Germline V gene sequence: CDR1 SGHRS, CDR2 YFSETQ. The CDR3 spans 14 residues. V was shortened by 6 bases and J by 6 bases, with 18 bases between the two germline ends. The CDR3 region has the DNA TGCGCCAGCACTCCGTTGGACAGCGGAGATGGCTACACCTTC. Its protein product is CASTPLDSGDGYTF.

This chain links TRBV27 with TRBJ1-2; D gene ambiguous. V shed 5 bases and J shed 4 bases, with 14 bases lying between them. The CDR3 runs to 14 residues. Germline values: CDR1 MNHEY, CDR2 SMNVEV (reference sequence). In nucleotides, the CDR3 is TGTGCCAGCAGTCCCTATCAAGGGAGCTATGGCTACACCTTC. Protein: CASSPYQGSYGYTF.